The next 25 T cell receptor beta chains were all read from a single sample in a study of T-cell reconstitution after alpha-beta-depleted transplantation in children. Unique molecular identifiers were incorporated during preparation of the TCRbeta library. Each CDR3 protein gets one entry after TCRdb re-called the PCR reads with MiXCR. Seen here are about 460,000 distinct CDR3 sequences, about an eighth observed once, and the top ten hold about 14%. The material was PBMCs, mostly from graft donor cells, obtained 180 days after TCRalphabeta/CD19-depleted stem cell transplant. These receptors were collected from a female patient between 2 and 15 years old who had a stem cell transplant for aplastic anemia, so the T cells may come from the graft donor.

This chain joins TRBV29-1 and TRBJ2-2; D gene unclear. Per germline, CDR1 SQVTM and CDR2 ANQGSEA. This CDR3 has 16 amino acids. Between the trimmed V and J ends, which lost 0 bases and 1 base, there was a span of 12 bases. CDR3 in DNA: TGCAGCGTTGAAGATCGAGAGAACAGGAACACCGGGGAGCTGTTTTTT. It translates to CSVEDRENRNTGELFF.

The chain joins TRBV7-9 to TRBJ1-1; D call uncertain. The CDR3 runs 15 residues. Germline V gene lookup returns CDR1 SEHNR and CDR2 FQNEAQ (reference sequence). The V end lost 3 bases, the J end lost 0 bases, and 11 bases lay between the germline ends. The CDR3, as DNA: TGTGCCAGCAGCTTCCCACTGGAGATGAACACTGAAGCTTTCTTT. It codes for CASSFPLEMNTEAFF.

This clonotype appeared a few times. The rearrangement uses TRBV12-3 or TRBV12-4 and TRBJ1-5, with a tentative D call TRBD1 (5 bases). CDR3 length: 15 amino acids. The V and J ends lost 6 bases and 4 bases respectively, with 16 bases between them. This CDR3 reads CASSAPWGENQPQHF. The DNA of the CDR3 is TGTGCCAGCAGCGCTCCCTGGGGGGAGAATCAGCCCCAGCATTTT.

V usage is TRBV7-6 and J usage is TRBJ2-1; 9 positions match TRBD1. J lost 8 bases, V lost 1 base, and 6 bases had no gene match. This CDR3 is built from 15 residues. Germline CDR1 is SGHVS and CDR2 is FNYEAQ. The CDR3 DNA reads TGTGCCAGCAGCTTAGGACAGGGGGACGGTCATGAGCAGTTCTTC. Protein product: CASSLGQGDGHEQFF.

This clonotype appeared a few times. V usage is TRBV4-3 and J usage is TRBJ2-4; D unresolved. This CDR3 comprises 14 residues. The ends were cut back, 0 bases at V and 6 bases at J, with 9 bases in the middle. Per germline, CDR1 LGHNA and CDR2 YSLEER. CDR3 residues: CASSQEVNRNIQYF. In DNA, the CDR3 is TGCGCCAGCAGCCAAGAAGTAAACAGAAACATTCAGTACTTC.

Details on this clonotype: Sequence at one end of the junction differs from germline and may be a read error. The chain has TRBV28 and TRBJ2-4; D unresolved. CDR1 and CDR2 from the germline V gene are MDHEN and SYDVKM. This CDR3 has 15 amino acids. Here the CDR3 DNA reads TGTGCCAGCAGGCCTGTCGGTCCAGAGACAAACAGTCAGTACTTC. As protein: CASRPVGPETNSQYF.

The chain combines TRBV29-1 with TRBJ2-5; D is undetermined. Germline V gene lookup returns CDR1 SQVTM and CDR2 ANQGSEA. This CDR3 has 13 residues. Trimming pared 4 bases from V and 2 bases from J, leaving 11 bases between. CDR3 loop: CSVALVSQETQYF. CDR3 coding DNA: TGCAGCGTTGCTCTAGTATCACAAGAGACCCAGTACTTC.

A few counts support this clonotype. The chain carries TRBV29-1 and TRBJ2-3; tentatively, D is TRBD1 (6 bases). The CDR3 extends over 16 amino acids. Germline-derived CDR1 and CDR2 are SQVTM and ANQGSEA. Trimming removed 4 bases at V and 0 bases at J, with 17 bases between. The chain's CDR3 is CSVGDRLISSTDTQYF. Written as DNA, the CDR3 is TGCAGCGTTGGTGACAGGTTAATTTCTAGCACAGATACGCAGTATTTT.

There are a few counts of this clonotype. The chain carries TRBV28 and TRBJ2-5; TRBD2 aligns across 9 bases. The CDR3 length is 14 residues. Germline values: CDR1 MDHEN, CDR2 SYDVKM. J lost 3 bases, V lost 6 bases, and 5 bases had no gene match. CDR3 sequence: CASRPGLAKETQYF. The CDR3 DNA reads as TGTGCCAGCAGACCCGGACTAGCGAAAGAGACCCAGTACTTC.

This clonotype was seen more than once but under ten times. The V gene is TRBV7-9, the J gene TRBJ2-2, with D tentatively TRBD1 or TRBD2 (5 bases each). The CDR3 contains 15 residues. Germline CDR1 and CDR2: SEHNR and FQNEAQ (reference sequence). Trimming pared 4 bases from V and 0 bases from J, leaving 9 bases between. The CDR3 is CASSSPGPNTGELFF. Here the CDR3 DNA reads TGTGCCAGCAGCTCACCGGGACCGAACACCGGGGAGCTGTTTTTT.

This clonotype was picked up a small number of times. The chain employs TRBV20-1 and TRBJ2-7, with D possibly matching TRBD2 (6 bases). The germline V and J ends were trimmed by 6 bases and 3 bases, with 30 bases remaining between them. The CDR3 is 18 residues long. Germline values: CDR1 DFQATT, CDR2 SNEGSKA (reference sequence). CDR3 loop: CSARGLGPRMVGGYEQYF. The DNA for the CDR3 is TGCAGTGCGCGGGGTCTAGGACCCCGAATGGTGGGGGGCTACGAGCAGTACTTC.

This rearrangement joins TRBV7-9 to TRBJ2-3; D uncertain. Trimming left V 7 bases short and J 4 bases short, with 3 bases between. The CDR3 length is 10 residues. Germline values: CDR1 SEHNR, CDR2 FQNEAQ (reference sequence). The CDR3 protein is CASKPDTQYF. CDR3 DNA: TGTGCCAGCAAACCAGATACGCAGTATTTT.

There are a few counts of this clonotype. V and J are TRBV9 and TRBJ2-1; a possible D gene is TRBD2 (6 bases). The CDR3 consists of 13 residues. The germline V gene encodes CDR1 SGDLS and CDR2 YYNGEE. V was pared by 4 bases and J by 8 bases, with 13 bases between. The DNA for the CDR3 is TGTGCCAGCAGCTTCACTAGCAGCCATGAGCAGTTCTTC. Translating it yields CASSFTSSHEQFF.

At least ten counts were recorded for this clonotype. V and J are TRBV21-1 and TRBJ2-3; the DNA was not compared with TRBD2, the D call given in the table. TRBV21-1 corresponds to a pseudogene. The CDR3 length is 17 residues. CDR3 sequence: CASNPRGTSGRTDTQYF. CDR3 in DNA: TGTGCCAGCAACCCCCGCGGGACTAGCGGGAGAACAGATACGCAGTATTTT.

The chain uses TRBV28 and TRBJ1-6, with D possibly being TRBD1 (6 bases). Germline CDR1 MDHEN, CDR2 SYDVKM. The V end was cut by 5 bases, the J end by 0 bases, with 11 bases between. The CDR3 sequence is 16 residues long. The DNA for the CDR3 is TGTGCCAGCAGTGTCGACAGGAGCTCCTATAATTCACCCCTCCACTTT. It specifies CASSVDRSSYNSPLHF. The variable domain in full, with the rest retrieved from reference TRBV28 and TRBJ1-6, is DVKVTQSSRYLVKRTGEKVFLECVQDMDHENMFWYRQDPGLGLRLIYFSYDVKMKEKGDIPEGYSVSREKKERFSLILESASTNQTSMYLCASSVDRSSYNSPLHFGNGTRLTVT.

The table lists this clonotype with many counts. CDR3 loop: CSAGEGSTGPRAFF. The DNA for the CDR3 is TGCAGTGCGGGAGAAGGATCCACCGGCCCAAGAGCTTTCTTT. This chain links TRBV20-1 with TRBJ1-1; D gene unclear. V lost 6 bases and J lost 10, with 24 bases in between. Germline CDR1 is DFQATT and CDR2 is SNEGSKA (reference sequence). CDR3 length: 14 residues.

In this sample, this clonotype turned up a few times. The CDR3 DNA sequence: TGCGCCAGCAGCTTGGAAGGGAATGCTTTCTTT. Translated: CASSLEGNAFF. This sequence joins TRBV5-1 and TRBJ1-1; no firm D call. The V and J ends lost 0 bases and 11 bases respectively, with 8 bases between them. Germline CDR1 and CDR2: SGHRS and YFSETQ. The CDR3 totals 11 residues.

The sample holds many counts of this clonotype. V gene TRBV7-9 combines with J gene TRBJ2-1; D ambiguous. The ends were cut back, 1 base at V and 4 bases at J, with 11 bases in the middle. The CDR3 is 15 residues long. CDR1 and CDR2 (germline): SEHNR, FQNEAQ (reference sequence). CDR3 sequence reads: CASSLDPTLYNEQFF. The CDR3 bases are TGTGCCAGCAGCTTAGACCCCACACTTTACAATGAGCAGTTCTTC.

This clonotype was recorded many times. The gene calls are TRBV6-2 or TRBV6-3 and TRBJ2-7, with D hard to call. Trimming removed 0 bases at V and 0 bases at J, with 0 bases between. CDR1 is MNHEY, CDR2 SVGEGT, per germline. The length of the CDR3 is 12 residues. CDR3 sequence: CASSYSSYEQYV. The CDR3 DNA sequence: TGTGCCAGCAGTTACTCCTCCTACGAGCAGTACGTC.

This clonotype was observed many times. V usage is TRBV21-1 and J usage is TRBJ2-1; TRBD2 reflects the table's D call only, with no check against the DNA. TRBV21-1 is deemed a pseudogene. There are 17 residues in the CDR3. CDR3 in amino acids: CASSKVNSGREGNEQFF. DNA for the CDR3: TGTGCCAGCAGCAAAGTTAATAGCGGGAGAGAGGGCAATGAGCAGTTCTTC.

This clonotype has only a few counts. This chain connects TRBV6-2 or TRBV6-3 to TRBJ2-7; 13 bases are shared with TRBD2. Germline V gene data show CDR1 as MNHEY and CDR2 as SVGEGT. The CDR3 length is 14 residues. The V gene end was trimmed by 4 bases and the J gene end by 9 bases; junction bases not matched to a gene: 6. Here the CDR3 reads CASSFGLAGEGQYF. The CDR3 DNA sequence: TGTGCCAGCAGTTTCGGACTAGCGGGAGAGGGGCAGTACTTC.

This clonotype was counted between two and nine times. V and J are TRBV4-2 and TRBJ2-6; D may be TRBD1 or TRBD2 (5 bases each). The CDR3 has 18 amino acids. Germline V gives CDR1 LGHNA, CDR2 YNFKEQ. The ends were cut back, 4 bases at V and 0 bases at J, with 16 bases in the middle. CDR3 in amino acids: CASSLPGQARSGANVLTF. CDR3 nucleotide sequence: TGTGCCAGCAGCCTACCGGGGCAGGCCCGCTCTGGGGCCAACGTCCTGACTTTC.

V usage is TRBV5-6 and J usage is TRBJ1-2; 9 bases fit TRBD1. CDR3 length: 16 residues. Trimming cost V 3 bases and J 6 bases; bases outside gene matches: 12. The germline CDR1 and CDR2 sequences are SGHDT and YYEEEE. The CDR3 is CASSWDETGGKNGYTF. The CDR3 nucleotides read TGTGCCAGCAGCTGGGATGAGACAGGGGGGAAGAATGGCTACACCTTC.

This clonotype was recorded many times. J is TRBJ1-1 and V is TRBV29-1; D not resolved. The V and J ends lost 7 bases and 0 bases respectively, with 12 bases between them. Germline CDR1 is SQVTM and CDR2 is ANQGSEA. CDR3 length: 13 amino acids. CDR3 bases: TGCAGCGCCCTGAGAGTCCTGAACACTGAAGCTTTCTTT. Its protein is CSALRVLNTEAFF.

This clonotype has a count of ten or more. The J gene is TRBJ2-2, the V gene TRBV5-1; TRBD2 is a possible D gene (6 bases). The CDR3 is 15 amino acids. Germline CDR1 reads SGHRS; CDR2 reads YFSETQ. V was trimmed by 0 bases and J by 3 bases, leaving 9 bases between them. The CDR3 coding sequence is TGCGCCAGCAGCTTGGCTAGCGCCCACACCGGGGAGCTGTTTTTT. Protein sequence: CASSLASAHTGELFF.